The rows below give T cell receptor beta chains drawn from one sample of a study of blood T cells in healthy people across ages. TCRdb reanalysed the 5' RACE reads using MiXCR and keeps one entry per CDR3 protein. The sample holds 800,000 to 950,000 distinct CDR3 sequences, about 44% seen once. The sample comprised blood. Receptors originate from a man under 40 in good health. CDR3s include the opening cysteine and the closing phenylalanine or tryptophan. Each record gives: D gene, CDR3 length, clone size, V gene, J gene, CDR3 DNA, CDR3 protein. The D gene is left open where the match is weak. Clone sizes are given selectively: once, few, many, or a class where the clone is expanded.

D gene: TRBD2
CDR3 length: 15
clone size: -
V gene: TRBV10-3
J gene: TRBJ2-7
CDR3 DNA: TGTGCCATCAGTGATCCAGCGGGAGGCGAGGACGAGCAGTACTTC
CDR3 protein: CAISDPAGGEDEQYF

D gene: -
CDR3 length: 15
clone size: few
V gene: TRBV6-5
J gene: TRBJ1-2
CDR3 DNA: TGTGCCAGCAGTTACTCCTACCGGGAAGCCTATGGCTACACCTTC
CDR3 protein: CASSYSYREAYGYTF

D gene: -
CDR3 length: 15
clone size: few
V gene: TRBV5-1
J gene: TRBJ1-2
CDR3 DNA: TGCGCCAGCAGCTTGGCCGAGGGCACCAACTATGGCTACACCTTC
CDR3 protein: CASSLAEGTNYGYTF

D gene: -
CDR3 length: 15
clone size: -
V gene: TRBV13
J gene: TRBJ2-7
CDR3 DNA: TGTGCCAGCAGCTTTGGGCGGTCGGGGGCCTACGAGCAGTACTTC
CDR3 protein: CASSFGRSGAYEQYF

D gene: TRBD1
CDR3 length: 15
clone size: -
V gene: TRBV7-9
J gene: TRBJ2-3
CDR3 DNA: TGTGCCAGCAGCTCGGACAGGGCTGGCACAGATACGCAGTATTTT
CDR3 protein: CASSSDRAGTDTQYF

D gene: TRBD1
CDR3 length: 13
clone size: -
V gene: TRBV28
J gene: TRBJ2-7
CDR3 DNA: TGTGCCAGCAGTGCCGGACAGGGCCACGAGCAGTACTTC
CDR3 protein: CASSAGQGHEQYF

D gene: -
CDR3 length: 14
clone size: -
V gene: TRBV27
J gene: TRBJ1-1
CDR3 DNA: TGTGCCAGCAGTTTAGTTCAGGGGACTACTGAAGCTTTCTTT
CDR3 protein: CASSLVQGTTEAFF

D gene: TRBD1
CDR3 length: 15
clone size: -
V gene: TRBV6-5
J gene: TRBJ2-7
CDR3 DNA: TGTGCCAGTTATGGGACAGGTTCAAGCTCCTACGAGCAGTACTTC
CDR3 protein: CASYGTGSSSYEQYF

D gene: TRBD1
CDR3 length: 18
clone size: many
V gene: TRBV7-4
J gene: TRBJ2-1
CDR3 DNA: TGTGCCAGCAGCTTCTCCAGGACAGGGGCCTTCTCCTACAATGAGCAGTTCTTC
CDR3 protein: CASSFSRTGAFSYNEQFF

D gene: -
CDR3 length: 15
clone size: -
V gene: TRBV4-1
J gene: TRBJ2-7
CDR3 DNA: TGCGCCAGCAGCCAAGCTTTTGAAGAGGGCTACGAGCAGTACTTC
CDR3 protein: CASSQAFEEGYEQYF

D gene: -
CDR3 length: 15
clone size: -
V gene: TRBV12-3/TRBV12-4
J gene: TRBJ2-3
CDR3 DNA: TGTGCCAGCAGTTTAAGGAGGCAGGGCACAGATACGCAGTATTTT
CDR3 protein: CASSLRRQGTDTQYF

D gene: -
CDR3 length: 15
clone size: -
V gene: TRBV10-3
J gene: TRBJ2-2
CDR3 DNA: TGTGCCATCAAGCAGTCCCGGGACGGGACCGGGGAGCTGTTTTTT
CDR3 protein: CAIKQSRDGTGELFF

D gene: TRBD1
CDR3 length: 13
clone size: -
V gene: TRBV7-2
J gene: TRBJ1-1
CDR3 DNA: TGTGCCAGCAGCACCAGACAGGGCGCTGAAGCTTTCTTT
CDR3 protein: CASSTRQGAEAFF

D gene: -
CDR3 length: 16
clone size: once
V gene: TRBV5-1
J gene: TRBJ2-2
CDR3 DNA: TGCGCCAGCAGCTTGCGGCAAACATCTAACACCGGGGAGCTGTTTTTT
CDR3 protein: CASSLRQTSNTGELFF

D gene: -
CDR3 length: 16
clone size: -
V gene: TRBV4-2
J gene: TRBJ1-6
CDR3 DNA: TGTGCCAGCAGCCAGGAGGGGGACCTCTATAATTCACCCCTCCACTTT
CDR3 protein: CASSQEGDLYNSPLHF

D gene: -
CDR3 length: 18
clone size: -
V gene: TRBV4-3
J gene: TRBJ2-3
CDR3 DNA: TGCGCCAGCAGCCAAGGGGGCTCGACCGTACGAGGCACAGATACGCAGTATTTT
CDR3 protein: CASSQGGSTVRGTDTQYF

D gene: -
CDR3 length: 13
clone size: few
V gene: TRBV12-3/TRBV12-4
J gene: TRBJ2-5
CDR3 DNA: TGTGCCAGCAGGAGGACAGATGAAGAGACCCAGTACTTC
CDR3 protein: CASRRTDEETQYF

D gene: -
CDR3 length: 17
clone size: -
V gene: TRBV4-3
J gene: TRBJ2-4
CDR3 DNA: TGCGCCAGCAGCCAAGATCGCAGGAGGGTAGACAAAAACATTCAGTACTTC
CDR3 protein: CASSQDRRRVDKNIQYF

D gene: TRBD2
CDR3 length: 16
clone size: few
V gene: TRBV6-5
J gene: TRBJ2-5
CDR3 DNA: TGTGCCAGCAGTTACTCCCTAGCGGGGGGTCAAGAGACCCAGTACTTC
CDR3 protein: CASSYSLAGGQETQYF

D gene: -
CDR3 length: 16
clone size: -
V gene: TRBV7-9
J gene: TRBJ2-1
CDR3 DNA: TGTGCCAGCAGCTTACAACCCAGGGGGGTCTACAATGAGCAGTTCTTC
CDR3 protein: CASSLQPRGVYNEQFF

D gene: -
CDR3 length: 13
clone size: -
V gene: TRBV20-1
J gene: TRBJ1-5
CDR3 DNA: TGCAGTGCTAGGCTGACCGAGGTGAAGCCCCAGCATTTT
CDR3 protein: CSARLTEVKPQHF

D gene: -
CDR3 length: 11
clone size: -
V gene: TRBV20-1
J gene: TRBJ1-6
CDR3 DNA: TGCAGTGCTCGGGGCTCCTCACCCCTCCACTTT
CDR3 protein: CSARGSSPLHF

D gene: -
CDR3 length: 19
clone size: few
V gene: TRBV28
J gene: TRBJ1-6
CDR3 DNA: TGTGCCAGCAGTTCATTATATCCTATCCACGGGGGCTATAATTCACCCCTCCACTTT
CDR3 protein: CASSSLYPIHGGYNSPLHF

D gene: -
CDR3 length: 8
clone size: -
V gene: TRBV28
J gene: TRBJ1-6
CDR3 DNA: TGTGCCCCCGGGCCCCTCCACTTT
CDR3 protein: CAPGPLHF

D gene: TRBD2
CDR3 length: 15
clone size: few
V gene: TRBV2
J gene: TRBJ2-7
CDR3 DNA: TGTGCCAGCAGTGAACCGACTAGCGGGGGGAACGAGCAGTACTTC
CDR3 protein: CASSEPTSGGNEQYF

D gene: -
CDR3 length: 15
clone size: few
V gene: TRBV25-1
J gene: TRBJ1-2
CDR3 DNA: TGTGCCAGCAGTGATCCGTCAGGGCCGACCTATGGCTACACCTTC
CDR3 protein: CASSDPSGPTYGYTF

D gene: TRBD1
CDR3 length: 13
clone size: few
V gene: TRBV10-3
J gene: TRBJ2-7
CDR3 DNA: TGTGCCATCACCCCGACAGGGACAAACGAGCAGTACTTC
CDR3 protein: CAITPTGTNEQYF

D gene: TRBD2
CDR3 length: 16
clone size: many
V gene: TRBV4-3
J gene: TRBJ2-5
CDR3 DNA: TGCGCCAGCAGCCAAGATGTATTAGCGGGACAAGAGACCCAGTACTTC
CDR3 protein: CASSQDVLAGQETQYF

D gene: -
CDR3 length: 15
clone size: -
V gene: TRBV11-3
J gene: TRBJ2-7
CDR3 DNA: TGTGCCAGCAGCCTGGGCAAGCGAAGCTCCTACGAGCAGTACTTC
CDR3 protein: CASSLGKRSSYEQYF